The TCR beta chain under discussion was sequenced for a study of cytomegalovirus exposure and HLA in healthy donors. Primers: 60 Vbeta forward and 13 Jbeta reverse. Libraries were prepared by immunoSEQ multiplex PCR; TCRdb keeps only in-frame clonotypes and omits some of them. This table has about 92,000 clones, around 80% appearing once. The CDR3 is 17 amino acids. Germline V gives CDR1 LGHNA, CDR2 YNFKEQ. Losses at the gene ends were 1 base for V and 5 bases for J; bases not matched to a gene: 5. The chain recombines TRBV4-2 with TRBJ2-3, with 14 bases fitting TRBD2. Sequencing input: PBMCs. The sequence derives from a man between 18 and 29 years old in good health and CMV-seronegative. The CDR3 spells CASSQAGLAGDRDTQYF. DNA of the CDR3: TGTGCCAGCAGCCAAGCGGGACTAGCGGGGGATAGAGATACGCAGTATTTT.